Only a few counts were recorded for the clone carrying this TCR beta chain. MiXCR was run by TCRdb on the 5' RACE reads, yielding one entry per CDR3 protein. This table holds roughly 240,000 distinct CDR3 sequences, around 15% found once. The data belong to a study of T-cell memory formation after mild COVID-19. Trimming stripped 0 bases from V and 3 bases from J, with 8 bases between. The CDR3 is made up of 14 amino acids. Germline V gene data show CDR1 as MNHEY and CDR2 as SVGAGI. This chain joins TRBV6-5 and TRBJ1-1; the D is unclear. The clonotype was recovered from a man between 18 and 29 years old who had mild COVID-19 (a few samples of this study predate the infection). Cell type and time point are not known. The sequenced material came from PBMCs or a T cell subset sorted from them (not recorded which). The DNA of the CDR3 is TGTGCCAGCAGTTACTCCCGAGCTTACACTGAAGCTTTCTTT. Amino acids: CASSYSRAYTEAFF.